The 23 T cell receptor beta chains reported below all come from one sample, sequenced in a study of OX40 agonist ivuxolimab in advanced cancers. Here immunoSEQ multiplex PCR was the method, and the copy in TCRdb shows in-frame clones only, minus some. The sample consists of about 58,000 clones, about four fifths of them appearing once. The sequencing here drew on CD4+ or CD8+ T cells sorted from blood, taken in a trial of the OX40 agonist ivuxolimab. The receptors here all came from an adult with an advanced solid tumor such as melanoma, head and neck, liver or kidney cancer.

The rearrangement joins TRBV29-1 to TRBJ2-7; unclear D gene. The CDR3 runs 14 residues. Looked up from germline, CDR1 is SQVTM and CDR2 is ANQGSEA. Trimming shortened V by 4 bases and J by 4 bases, and 17 bases separated the two germline ends. CDR3 in amino acids: CSVGSWKGSYEQYF. The CDR3 coding sequence is TGCAGCGTTGGGTCTTGGAAAGGGTCGTACGAGCAGTACTTC.

V and J are TRBV7-9 and TRBJ1-1; D is ambiguous. CDR3 size: 13 residues. Germline V gene data show CDR1 as SEHNR and CDR2 as FQNEAQ (reference sequence). Trimming left V 1 base short and J 6 bases short, with 9 bases between. This chain's CDR3 is CASSLERGAEAFF. CDR3 in DNA: TGTGCCAGCAGCTTAGAACGAGGCGCTGAAGCTTTCTTT.

This chain joins TRBV28 and TRBJ1-5; D may be TRBD1 (5 bases). CDR1 MDHEN and CDR2 SYDVKM come from the germline V gene. The V end was cut by 4 bases, the J end by 3 bases, with 13 bases between. The CDR3 loop spans 15 amino acids. As DNA, the CDR3 is TGTGCCAGCAGTTCTCCGGAGGGACTCAATCAGCCCCAGCATTTT. It yields the protein CASSSPEGLNQPQHF.

The chain carries TRBV11-1 and TRBJ1-1, with D unclear. V lost 1 base and J lost 8, with 8 bases in between. CDR3 length equals 12 residues. Germline CDR1 and CDR2: SGHAT and FQDESV (reference sequence). CDR3 DNA: TGTGCCAGCAGCTTAGTTAGTCCGGAAGCTTTCTTT. Protein: CASSLVSPEAFF.

The V and J genes are TRBV10-3 and TRBJ2-1, with D hard to call. Germline lookup yields CDR1 ENHRY and CDR2 SYGVKD. Trimming removed 2 bases at V and 7 bases at J, with 18 bases between. The CDR3 covers 16 residues. In DNA form, the CDR3 reads TGTGCCATCAGTGAGCCAGGACGGACCCCCGGGAATGAGCAGTTCTTC. Translating it yields CAISEPGRTPGNEQFF.

The gene calls are TRBV10-3 and TRBJ1-5; 9 bases match TRBD1. The CDR3 runs to 13 residues. Germline CDR1 is ENHRY and CDR2 is SYGVKD. Unmatched junction bases numbered 3, after V lost 7 bases and J lost 5 bases. CDR3 DNA: TGTGCCATCAATGGGGACAGGGATCAGCCCCAGCATTTT. Translated: CAINGDRDQPQHF.

The chain has TRBV2 and TRBJ1-2; 11 bases are shared with TRBD1. V was clipped by 4 bases and J by 3 bases; unmatched bases: 10. CDR3 size: 17 residues. Germline V CDR1 and CDR2: SNHLY, FYNNEI. CDR3 bases: TGTGCCAGCAGTGCCGGACAGGGGGCGGACTATTACTATGGCTACACCTTC. It encodes CASSAGQGADYYYGYTF. The full variable domain, in which reference TRBV2 and TRBJ1-2 provide the parts outside the CDR3, is EPEVTQTPSHQVTQMGQEVILRCVPISNHLYFYWYRQILGQKVEFLVSFYNNEISEKSEIFDDQFSVERPDGSNFTLKIRSTKLEDSAMYFCASSAGQGADYYYGYTFGSGTRLTVV.

The gene calls are TRBV21-1 and TRBJ2-7; the table gives TRBD1 as D, unverified against the DNA. TRBV21-1 is deemed a pseudogene. The CDR3 length is 13 residues. The CDR3 here is CASSSPQGHEQYF. DNA for the CDR3: TGTGCCAGCAGCAGTCCTCAGGGCCACGAGCAGTACTTC.

This clone was found once. CDR3 residues: CASSLVGSGRASTGELFF. DNA for the CDR3: TGCGCCAGCAGCTTGGTTGGTAGCGGGAGGGCCTCGACCGGGGAGCTGTTTTTT. V is TRBV5-1 and J is TRBJ2-2; TRBD2 agrees at 11 bases. CDR1 and CDR2 from the germline V gene are SGHRS and YFSETQ. With V trimmed by 0 bases and J by 5 bases, 9 bases remained unmatched. The CDR3 consists of 18 residues.

This chain links TRBV5-1 with TRBJ2-1; 7 nucleotides line up with TRBD1. CDR3 length equals 14 residues. Germline V CDR1 and CDR2: SGHRS, YFSETQ. Trimming removed 3 bases from V and 4 bases from J; junction bases left unmatched: 4. The chain's CDR3 is CASSSGQDYNEQFF. As DNA, the CDR3 is TGCGCCAGCAGCTCCGGACAGGATTACAATGAGCAGTTCTTC.

V and J are TRBV5-1 and TRBJ1-1, with TRBD1 matching over 9 bases. Trimming took 4 bases from V and 3 from J; bases not matched to a gene: 7. Germline loops: CDR1 SGHRS, CDR2 YFSETQ. The CDR3 length is 15 residues. The CDR3 sequence: CASSGRGQGDTEAFF. CDR3 bases: TGCGCCAGCAGCGGGCGGGGACAGGGTGACACTGAAGCTTTCTTT.

This sequence joins TRBV9 and TRBJ2-3; 7 bases map to TRBD2. Trimming at V came to 4 bases and at J to 0 bases, leaving 5 bases not matched to a gene. The CDR3 has 15 residues. The germline gives CDR1 SGDLS, CDR2 YYNGEE. CDR3 amino acids: CASSFGGRSTDTQYF. The CDR3 nucleotides are TGTGCCAGCAGCTTCGGCGGGAGAAGCACAGATACGCAGTATTTT.

The V and J genes are TRBV28 and TRBJ2-7; 11 nucleotides match TRBD2. From germline, CDR1 is MDHEN and CDR2 SYDVKM. V lost 5 bases, J lost 4 bases, and 7 bases stayed unmatched. This CDR3 is built from 15 residues. CDR3 region: CASSGTGTSGYEQYF. In DNA, the CDR3 is TGTGCCAGCAGTGGAACCGGGACTAGCGGATACGAGCAGTACTTC.

The rearrangement joins TRBV6-5 to TRBJ1-3; D is unresolved. CDR1 MNHEY and CDR2 SVGAGI come from the germline V gene. V was pared by 11 bases and J by 0 bases, with 11 bases between. This CDR3 has 13 residues. In nucleotides, the CDR3 is TGTGCCGCGAAACAGAACTCTGGAAACACCATATATTTT. Its protein product is CAAKQNSGNTIYF.

The chain uses TRBV11-2 and TRBJ1-2; D gene uncertain. The CDR3 is made up of 16 amino acids. Trimming left V 0 bases short and J 1 base short, with 12 bases between. CDR1 and CDR2 (germline): SGHAT, FQNNGV. The CDR3 loop reads CASSLDTSHSNYGYTF. The CDR3 coding sequence is TGTGCCAGCAGCTTAGATACCTCTCACAGTAACTATGGCTACACCTTC. Using reference TRBV11-2 and TRBJ1-2 for the parts outside the CDR3, the full variable domain is EAGVAQSPRYKIIEKRQSVAFWCNPISGHATLYWYQQILGQGPKLLIQFQNNGVVDDSQLPKDRFSAERLKGVDSTLKIQPAKLEDSAVYLCASSLDTSHSNYGYTFGSGTRLTVV.

The rearrangement joins TRBV30 to TRBJ2-3; no definite D call. The CDR3 loop spans 15 amino acids. Trimming cost V 2 bases and J 3 bases, with 15 bases left between them. Germline V gene data show CDR1 as GTSNPN and CDR2 as SVGIG (reference sequence). This CDR3 reads CAWSIGGSRTDTQYF. The CDR3 bases are TGTGCCTGGAGTATCGGTGGCTCGAGAACAGATACGCAGTATTTT.

This clone appeared once. The J gene is TRBJ1-5, the V gene TRBV7-8; D is uncertain. The CDR3 loop spans 13 amino acids. Germline loops: CDR1 SGHVS, CDR2 FQNEAQ. V lost 2 bases, J lost 7 bases, and 9 bases lay in between. CDR3 in DNA: TGTGCCAGCAGCTTAAGTGTAACCCAGCCCCAGCATTTT. Amino acids: CASSLSVTQPQHF.

This sequence joins TRBV6-4 and TRBJ2-3, with 9 bases that match TRBD2. Unmatched junction bases numbered 4, after V lost 4 bases and J lost 5 bases. The germline gives CDR1 MRHNA, CDR2 SNTAGT. This CDR3 comprises 14 residues. Written as DNA, the CDR3 is TGTGCCAGCAGTGGCGGGGGGGCAGGAGATACGCAGTATTTT. Its protein is CASSGGGAGDTQYF.

This rearrangement joins TRBV10-3 to TRBJ1-2; TRBD1 matches at 10 bases. Germline loops: CDR1 ENHRY, CDR2 SYGVKD. The CDR3 loop spans 14 amino acids. V trimming: 5 bases; J trimming: 6 bases; junction bases outside the gene matches: 6. The CDR3 sequence: CAISNPGQGHGYTF. Written as DNA, the CDR3 is TGTGCCATCAGTAACCCGGGACAGGGGCATGGCTACACCTTC.

V usage is TRBV19 and J usage is TRBJ1-1, with TRBD1 as a possible D gene (5 bases). CDR3 length: 17 residues. The V gene lost 7 bases and the J gene lost 0 bases, with 21 bases spanning the gap. Germline assignment: CDR1 LNHDA and CDR2 SQIVND (reference sequence). DNA for the CDR3: TGTGCCAGTACAAAAAGACGGGGGAGCACTATGAACACTGAAGCTTTCTTT. Translation: CASTKRRGSTMNTEAFF.

The genes are TRBV19 and TRBJ2-4; D is uncertain. Trimming removed 3 bases from V and 6 bases from J, with 12 bases in between. This CDR3 comprises 14 residues. CDR1 and CDR2 (germline): LNHDA, SQIVND (reference sequence). This chain's CDR3 is CASSMFSNRNIQYF. In nucleotides, the CDR3 is TGTGCCAGTAGTATGTTCAGTAACAGAAACATTCAGTACTTC.

For this clone: This CDR3 is also generated by other DNA sequences in the sample. V usage is TRBV5-1 and J usage is TRBJ2-5; D gene ambiguous. Per the germline V gene, CDR1 is SGHRS and CDR2 is YFSETQ. The germline V and J ends were trimmed by 0 bases and 2 bases, with 11 bases remaining between them. The CDR3 has 15 residues. For the CDR3, the DNA is TGCGCCAGCAGCTTGGCACCGACGACTCAAGAGACCCAGTACTTC. It is translated as CASSLAPTTQETQYF. The full variable domain, its missing parts supplied by reference TRBV5-1 and TRBJ2-5, is KAGVTQTPRYLIKTRGQQVTLSCSPISGHRSVSWYQQTPGQGLQFLFEYFSETQRNKGNFPGRFSGRQFSNSRSEMNVSTLELGDSALYLCASSLAPTTQETQYFGPGTRLLVL.

This chain joins TRBV7-9 and TRBJ1-1, with 8 bases identical to TRBD1. The germline V gene has CDR1 SEHNR and CDR2 FQNEAQ (reference sequence). V shed 3 bases, J shed 3 bases, and the junction held 3 bases outside the gene matches. The CDR3 spans 14 residues. CDR3: CASSFGRGHTEAFF. DNA of the CDR3: TGTGCCAGCAGCTTTGGCAGGGGGCACACTGAAGCTTTCTTT.